This T cell receptor (beta chain) was observed in a study of blood T cell repertoires in COVID-19. The overall study: T cells, B-cell-depleted T cells, or PBMCs provided the cDNA or gDNA that served as material.

The CDR3 loop spans 16 amino acids. The germline V gene has CDR1 LNHDA and CDR2 SQIVND (reference sequence). After removal of 6 bases from V and 6 bases from J, the junction contained 11 bases not matched to a gene. The method was immunoSEQ multiplex PCR; TCRdb's version includes in-frame clones alone and lacks a portion of them. Among 100,000 or so clones listed, around 81% were seen once. The clonotype comes from an older woman with active or convalescent COVID-19. Sequenced input: peripheral blood. The chain recombines TRBV19 with TRBJ1-6, with TRBD1 identical over 7 bases. The CDR3 loop reads CASSLLSGQRNSPLHF. CDR3 bases: TGTGCCAGTAGCCTACTATCGGGACAGCGTAATTCACCCCTCCACTTT.